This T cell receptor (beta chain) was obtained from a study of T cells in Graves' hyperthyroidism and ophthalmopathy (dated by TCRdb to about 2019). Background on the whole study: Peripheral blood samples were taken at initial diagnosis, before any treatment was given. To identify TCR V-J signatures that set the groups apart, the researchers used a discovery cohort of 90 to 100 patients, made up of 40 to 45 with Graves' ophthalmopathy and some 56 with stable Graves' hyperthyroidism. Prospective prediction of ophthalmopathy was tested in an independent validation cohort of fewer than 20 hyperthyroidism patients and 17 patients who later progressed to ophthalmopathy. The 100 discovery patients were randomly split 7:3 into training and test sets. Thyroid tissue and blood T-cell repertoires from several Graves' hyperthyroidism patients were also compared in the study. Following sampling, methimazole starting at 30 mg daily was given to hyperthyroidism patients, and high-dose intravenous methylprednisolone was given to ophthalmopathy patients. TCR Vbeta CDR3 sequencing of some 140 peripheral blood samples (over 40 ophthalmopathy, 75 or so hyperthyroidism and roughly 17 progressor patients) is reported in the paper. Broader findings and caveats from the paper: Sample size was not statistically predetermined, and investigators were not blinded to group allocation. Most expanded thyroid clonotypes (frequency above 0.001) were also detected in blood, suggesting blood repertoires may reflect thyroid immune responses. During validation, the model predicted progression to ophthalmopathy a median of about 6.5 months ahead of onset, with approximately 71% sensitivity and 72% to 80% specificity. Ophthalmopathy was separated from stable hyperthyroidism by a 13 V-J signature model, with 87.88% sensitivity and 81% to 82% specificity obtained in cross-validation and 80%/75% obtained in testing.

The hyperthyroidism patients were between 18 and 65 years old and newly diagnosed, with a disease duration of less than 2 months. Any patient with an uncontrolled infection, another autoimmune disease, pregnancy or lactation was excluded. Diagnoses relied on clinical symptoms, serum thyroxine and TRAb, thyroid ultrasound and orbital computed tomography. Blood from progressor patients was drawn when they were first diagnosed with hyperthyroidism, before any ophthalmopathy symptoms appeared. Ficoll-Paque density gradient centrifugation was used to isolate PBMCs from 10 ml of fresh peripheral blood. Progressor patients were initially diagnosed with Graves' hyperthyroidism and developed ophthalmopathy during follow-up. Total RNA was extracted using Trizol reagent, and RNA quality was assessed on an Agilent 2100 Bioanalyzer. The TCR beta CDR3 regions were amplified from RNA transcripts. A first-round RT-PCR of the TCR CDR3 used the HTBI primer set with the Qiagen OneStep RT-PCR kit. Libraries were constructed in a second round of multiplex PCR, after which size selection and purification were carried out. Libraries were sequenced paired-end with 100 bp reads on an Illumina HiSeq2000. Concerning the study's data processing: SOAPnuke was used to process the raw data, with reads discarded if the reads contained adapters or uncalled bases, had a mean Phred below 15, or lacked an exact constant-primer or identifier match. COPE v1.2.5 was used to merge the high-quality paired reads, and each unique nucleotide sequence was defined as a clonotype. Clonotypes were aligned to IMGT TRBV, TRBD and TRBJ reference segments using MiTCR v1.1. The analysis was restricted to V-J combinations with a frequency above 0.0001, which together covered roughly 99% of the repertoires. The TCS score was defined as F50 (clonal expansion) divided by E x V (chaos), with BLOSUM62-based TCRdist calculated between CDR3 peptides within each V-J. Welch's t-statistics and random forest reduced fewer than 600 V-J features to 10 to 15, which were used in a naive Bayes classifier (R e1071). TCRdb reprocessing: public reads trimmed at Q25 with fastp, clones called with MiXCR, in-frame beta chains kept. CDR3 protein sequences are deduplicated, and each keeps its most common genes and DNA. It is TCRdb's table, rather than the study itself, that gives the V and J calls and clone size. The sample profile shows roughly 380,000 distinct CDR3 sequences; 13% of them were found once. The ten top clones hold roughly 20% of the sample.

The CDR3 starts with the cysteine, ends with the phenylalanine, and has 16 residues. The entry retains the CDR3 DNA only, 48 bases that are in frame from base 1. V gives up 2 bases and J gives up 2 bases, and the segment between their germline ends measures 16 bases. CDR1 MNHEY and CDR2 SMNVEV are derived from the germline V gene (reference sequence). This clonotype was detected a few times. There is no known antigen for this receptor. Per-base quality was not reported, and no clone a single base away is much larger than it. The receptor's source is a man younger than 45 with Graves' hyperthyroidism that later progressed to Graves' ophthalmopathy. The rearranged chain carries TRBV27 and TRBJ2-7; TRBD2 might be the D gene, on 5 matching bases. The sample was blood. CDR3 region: CASSLRTRTYAYEQYF. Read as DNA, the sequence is TGTGCCAGCAGTTTACGGACCCGGACTTATGCCTACGAGCAGTACTTC.